The 28 T cell receptor beta chains below come from one sample, sequenced in a study of T cells in Graves' hyperthyroidism and ophthalmopathy. The investigators amplified TCR beta CDR3 regions from RNA transcripts. With the HTBI primer set, the TCR CDR3 went through a first round of RT-PCR. A single record per CDR3 protein comes from TCRdb applying MiXCR to the multiplex PCR reads. The table has under 200,000 distinct CDR3 sequences, roughly 9.4% seen once. The sample consisted of blood. Source of these receptors: a woman between 18 and 29 years old with Graves' hyperthyroidism that later progressed to Graves' ophthalmopathy.

This clonotype was seen many times. The rearrangement joins TRBV19 to TRBJ1-1; 7 bases map to TRBD1. CDR1 and CDR2 (germline): LNHDA, SQIVND (reference sequence). This CDR3 is 15 amino acids long. The V gene end was trimmed by 2 bases and the J gene end by 0 bases; junction bases not matched to a gene: 3. CDR3 in amino acids: CASSIQGGMNTEAFF. CDR3 sequence (DNA): TGTGCCAGTAGTATACAGGGGGGGATGAACACTGAAGCTTTCTTT.

This CDR3 is CASSQLRIFSWSAGLVETQYF. CDR3 bases: TGTGCCAGCAGCCAACTAAGGATTTTCTCTTGGTCGGCGGGTCTGGTAGAGACCCAGTACTTC. V and J are TRBV3-1 and TRBJ2-5; possible D gene TRBD2, 5 bases. This CDR3 comprises 21 residues. Germline V gene sequence: CDR1 LGHDT, CDR2 YNNKEL (reference sequence). V lost 2 bases to trimming and J lost 4 bases, with 32 bases between them.

This clonotype was recorded many times. This chain joins TRBV20-1 and TRBJ2-7, with 10 positions matching TRBD2. V lost 7 bases, J lost 6 bases, and 12 bases stayed unmatched. The germline CDR1 and CDR2 sequences are DFQATT and SNEGSKA (reference sequence). The CDR3 extends over 14 amino acids. This CDR3 reads CSGNPLAGAIEQYF. CDR3 in DNA: TGCAGTGGAAACCCTCTAGCGGGGGCCATCGAGCAGTACTTC.

This clonotype was seen many times. The chain carries TRBV30 and TRBJ2-7; TRBD1 agrees at 8 bases. CDR1 is GTSNPN, CDR2 SVGIG, per germline (reference sequence). V lost 1 base to trimming and J lost 6 bases; unmatched junction nucleotides: 5. The CDR3 spans 13 residues. CDR3 region: CAWSASDRGEQYF. In DNA form, the CDR3 reads TGTGCCTGGAGTGCCTCCGACAGGGGCGAGCAGTACTTC.

This clonotype was recorded many times. This chain joins TRBV10-1 and TRBJ1-4; D might be TRBD1 (5 bases). V was cut by 9 bases and J by 3 bases, with 17 bases left in between. CDR3 length: 15 amino acids. CDR1 and CDR2 from the germline V gene are WNHNN and SYGVQD (reference sequence). CDR3 DNA sequence: TGCGCCAGTAGCCCGGGACGGGAGGCTAATGAAAAACTGTTTTTT. This gives the protein CASSPGREANEKLFF.

As concerns this clonotype: A much larger clone differs by one base, so this may be a read error. The chain links TRBV5-1 to TRBJ1-2; D might be TRBD1 (6 bases). This CDR3 is 13 amino acids long. CDR1 and CDR2 from the germline V gene are SGHRS and YFSETQ. Deletions cut 5 bases from V and 10 bases from J, with 18 bases between. CDR3 in amino acids: CASRPGTSGDYTF. DNA for the CDR3: TGCGCCAGCAGACCGGGGACATCGGGCGACTACACCTTC.

This clonotype was detected many times. The chain couples TRBV30 to TRBJ2-7; perhaps TRBD1 as D (5 bases). This CDR3 region has 13 residues. Germline CDR1 GTSNPN, CDR2 SVGIG (reference sequence). Trimming pared 1 base from V and 6 bases from J, leaving 13 bases between. The CDR3 DNA follows: TGTGCCTGGAGTGCCAGGGATGACAGCGAGCAGTACTTC. Translation gives CAWSARDDSEQYF.

The chain uses TRBV25-1 and TRBJ1-2, with D unclear. Trimming left V 2 bases short and J 8 bases short, with 9 bases between. This CDR3 region has 12 residues. Germline V gene data show CDR1 as MGHDK and CDR2 as SYGVNS. The CDR3 nucleotides read TGTGCCAGCAGTGAAGGAGCGAGGGGCTACACCTTC. Protein sequence: CASSEGARGYTF.

Ten or more counts support this clonotype. This chain connects TRBV19 to TRBJ1-2, with D hard to call. CDR3 size: 12 residues. Trimming pared 10 bases from V and 3 bases from J, leaving 12 bases between. The germline gives CDR1 LNHDA, CDR2 SQIVND (reference sequence). The CDR3, as DNA: TGTGCCACCAGTGTGGGCTACTATGGCTACACCTTC. This encodes CATSVGYYGYTF.

This clonotype was seen repeatedly, ten times or more. The chain employs TRBV11-3 and TRBJ1-1, with D perhaps matching TRBD1 (5 bases). The CDR3 length is 14 residues. Germline V gene data show CDR1 as SGHNT and CDR2 as YENEEA. V lost 4 bases and J 0 bases, leaving 9 bases between the germline ends. In DNA form, the CDR3 reads TGTGCCAGCAGCTATGACAGCATGAACACTGAAGCTTTCTTT. Its protein is CASSYDSMNTEAFF.

The chain uses TRBV4-2 and TRBJ1-2, with D tentatively TRBD1 (6 bases). V gave up 0 bases and J gave up 4 bases, with 18 bases separating them. The CDR3 length is 17 residues. Looked up from germline, CDR1 is LGHNA and CDR2 is YNFKEQ. The CDR3 nucleotides are TGTGCCAGCAGCCAAGAGGGACCAGGGGAGGGCTTCTATGGCTACACCTTC. This gives the protein CASSQEGPGEGFYGYTF.

This clonotype was seen more than once but under ten times. This chain links TRBV20-1 with TRBJ2-3, with 12 nucleotides matching TRBD2. The germline V gene has CDR1 DFQATT and CDR2 SNEGSKA (reference sequence). This CDR3 is built from 16 residues. V shed 1 base and J 3 bases; nucleotides not matched to a gene: 5. The CDR3 region is CSARGLAGGSTDTQYF. DNA of the CDR3: TGCAGTGCTAGAGGTCTAGCGGGGGGGTCTACAGATACGCAGTATTTT.

This clonotype was recorded many times. J is TRBJ1-2 and V is TRBV27; no reliable D call. Trimming took off 3 bases at V and 8 bases at J, with 13 bases between the two ends. Germline values: CDR1 MNHEY, CDR2 SMNVEV (reference sequence). This CDR3 has 13 residues. The CDR3 sequence: CASSFNLGLGYTF. Here the CDR3 DNA reads TGTGCCAGCAGTTTTAACCTCGGGTTGGGCTACACCTTC.

This clonotype appeared many times. The chain combines TRBV28 with TRBJ1-5, with a weak D call TRBD1 (6 bases). This CDR3 comprises 17 residues. Trimming pared 8 bases from V and 0 bases from J, leaving 20 bases between. Per the germline V gene, CDR1 is MDHEN and CDR2 is SYDVKM. This CDR3 is CASDRGWGGGSNQPQHF. The CDR3 nucleotides read TGTGCCAGCGACCGGGGATGGGGAGGGGGTAGCAATCAGCCCCAGCATTTT. Supplemented by reference TRBV28 and TRBJ1-5, the full variable domain reads DVKVTQSSRYLVKRTGEKVFLECVQDMDHENMFWYRQDPGLGLRLIYFSYDVKMKEKGDIPEGYSVSREKKERFSLILESASTNQTSMYLCASDRGWGGGSNQPQHFGDGTRLSIL.

The CDR3 sequence is CASSQDLLGTQYF. The DNA for the CDR3 is TGTGCCAGCAGCCAAGATCTTCTCGGGACCCAGTACTTC. The chain couples TRBV4-2 to TRBJ2-5; D unresolved. V gave up 0 bases and J gave up 7 bases, with 9 bases separating them. Germline values: CDR1 LGHNA, CDR2 YNFKEQ. The CDR3 is 13 amino acids.

This rearrangement joins TRBV30 to TRBJ2-2, with D possibly matching TRBD1 (5 bases). CDR1 is GTSNPN and CDR2 is SVGIG in the germline V gene (reference sequence). The ends were cut back, 1 base at V and 5 bases at J, with 14 bases in the middle. CDR3 length: 15 residues. The DNA of the CDR3 is TGTGCCTGGAGTGCCTTCTCCAAGGGGACCGGGGAGCTGTTTTTT. It translates to CAWSAFSKGTGELFF.

This clonotype was picked up a small number of times. The genes are TRBV14 and TRBJ2-7; 7 nucleotides align to TRBD2. The CDR3 sequence is 13 residues long. Trimming took 5 bases from V and 2 from J; bases not matched to a gene: 3. Germline V gene data show CDR1 as SGHDN and CDR2 as FVKESK. This chain's CDR3 is CASSISGAYEQYF. As DNA, the CDR3 is TGTGCCAGCAGCATAAGCGGGGCCTACGAGCAGTACTTC.

This clonotype showed up many times. The chain carries TRBV20-1 and TRBJ2-7, with D perhaps TRBD2 (5 bases). Per germline, CDR1 DFQATT and CDR2 SNEGSKA (reference sequence). The CDR3 covers 20 residues. V was shortened by 0 bases and J by 1 base, with 28 bases between the two germline ends. CDR3 protein: CSARDTIGNGIERGSYEQYF. CDR3 nucleotides: TGCAGTGCTAGAGATACAATCGGCAACGGGATCGAACGGGGTTCCTACGAGCAGTACTTC.

In its sample, this clonotype was seen many times. This chain joins TRBV6-1 and TRBJ1-5, with 9 bases that match TRBD1. CDR1 MNHNS and CDR2 SASEGT come from the germline V gene. V shed 6 bases and J 2 bases; nucleotides not matched to a gene: 8. This CDR3 has 16 amino acids. This chain's CDR3 is CASSQSTGGGNQPQHF. The CDR3 coding sequence is TGTGCCAGCAGCCAAAGTACAGGGGGCGGCAATCAGCCCCAGCATTTT.

V is TRBV4-2 and J is TRBJ1-4; 7 bases fit TRBD1. CDR3 length: 16 amino acids. Germline V CDR1 and CDR2: LGHNA, YNFKEQ. V was pared by 0 bases and J by 5 bases, with 6 bases of the junction left unmatched. Here the CDR3 reads CASSQEEGAGNEKLFF. CDR3 DNA sequence: TGTGCCAGCAGCCAAGAAGAGGGGGCAGGAAATGAAAAACTGTTTTTT.

This clonotype was seen at least ten times. The gene calls are TRBV7-6 and TRBJ2-5, with no clear D. This CDR3 is built from 12 residues. V dropped 5 bases and J dropped 5 bases, with 9 bases sitting between them. The germline gives CDR1 SGHVS, CDR2 FNYEAQ. The CDR3 coding sequence is TGTGCCAGCAGCCATGCCCCGGAGACCCAGTACTTC. Encoded protein: CASSHAPETQYF.

This clonotype was recorded many times. The chain is built from TRBV30 and TRBJ1-4; D is unresolved. Trimming removed 4 bases from V and 0 bases from J, with 12 bases in between. The CDR3 consists of 15 residues. CDR1 is GTSNPN and CDR2 is SVGIG in the germline V gene (reference sequence). The chain's CDR3 is CAWIAGDATNEKLFF. The DNA for the CDR3 is TGTGCCTGGATCGCCGGGGATGCAACTAATGAAAAACTGTTTTTT. Drawing the rest from reference TRBV30 and TRBJ1-4, the complete variable domain is SQTIHQWPATLVQPVGSPLSLECTVEGTSNPNLYWYRQAAGRGLQLLFYSVGIGQISSEVPQNLSASRPQDRQFILSSKKLLLSDSGFYLCAWIAGDATNEKLFFGSGTQLSVL.

This clonotype was recorded at least ten times. The V call is TRBV5-1, the J call TRBJ1-1, with D possibly TRBD1 on 5 matching bases. The germline gives CDR1 SGHRS, CDR2 YFSETQ. This CDR3 is built from 15 residues. Trimming removed 1 base at V and 2 bases at J, with 12 bases between. CDR3 nucleotide sequence: TGCGCCAGCAGCTTGCAGGGCGGAACCAACACTGAAGCTTTCTTT. As protein: CASSLQGGTNTEAFF.

The V and J genes are TRBV5-1 and TRBJ2-1; D possibly uses TRBD1 or TRBD2 (5 bases each). V lost 0 bases and J lost 0, with 10 bases in between. This CDR3 region has 16 residues. In germline, CDR1 is SGHRS, CDR2 YFSETQ. The CDR3 sequence: CASSLDPGSSYNEQFF. CDR3 DNA: TGCGCCAGCAGCTTGGATCCAGGGAGCTCCTACAATGAGCAGTTCTTC.

At least ten counts were recorded for this clonotype. V and J are TRBV20-1 and TRBJ2-7; 7 bases agree with TRBD2. This CDR3 has 13 amino acids. Germline CDR1 DFQATT, CDR2 SNEGSKA (reference sequence). J gave up 5 bases and V 0 bases, and 4 bases lay outside the gene matches. DNA for the CDR3: TGCAGTGCTAGAGAAGCGGGAAGGGACGAGCAGTACTTC. Its protein is CSAREAGRDEQYF.

This clonotype occurred many times. CDR3 sequence reads: CASSFPSDRLNTEAFF. As DNA, the CDR3 is TGTGCCAGCAGCTTCCCCTCCGACAGGCTGAACACTGAAGCTTTCTTT. The V gene is TRBV11-3, the J gene TRBJ1-1, with a weak D call TRBD1 (6 bases). The ends were cut back, 3 bases at V and 0 bases at J, with 14 bases in the middle. Looked up from germline, CDR1 is SGHNT and CDR2 is YENEEA. This CDR3 region has 16 residues.

This clonotype was seen at least ten times. The chain employs TRBV30 and TRBJ1-5, with D uncertain. V shed 5 bases and J shed 0 bases, with 14 bases lying between them. The CDR3 runs 15 residues. Germline V gene data show CDR1 as GTSNPN and CDR2 as SVGIG (reference sequence). The CDR3 DNA reads as TGTGCCTGGGGAGAGGGCAGTTATAGCAATCAGCCCCAGCATTTT. This translates into CAWGEGSYSNQPQHF.

Only a few counts were recorded for this clonotype. This rearrangement joins TRBV7-8 to TRBJ2-1, with TRBD2 identical over 16 bases. Germline CDR1 SGHVS, CDR2 FQNEAQ. The J segment lost 0 bases and the V segment lost 3 bases, leaving 8 bases of the junction unmatched. The CDR3 runs 20 residues. DNA for the CDR3: TGTGCCAGCAGCTTGGAGTTGGGACTAGCGGGGGGGCTCTCCTACAATGAGCAGTTCTTC. Protein product: CASSLELGLAGGLSYNEQFF.